The rows below give T cell receptor beta chains drawn from one sample of a study of OX40 agonist ivuxolimab in advanced cancers. Generated by immunoSEQ multiplex PCR, the TCRdb table keeps only in-frame clones and is missing some. Of 100,000 or so clones in the sample, approximately 93% were seen once. The sample was CD4+ or CD8+ T cells sorted from blood, taken in a trial of the OX40 agonist ivuxolimab. The receptor source for this set is an adult with an advanced solid tumor such as melanoma, head and neck, liver or kidney cancer. CDR3s include the opening cysteine and the closing phenylalanine or tryptophan. The D gene is left open where the match is weak. Size is omitted from some rows. Given values are once, few, many or a class for expanded clones.

>-|TRBV28|TRBJ2-4|once
CASTPGLAKNIQYF
TGTGCCAGCACGCCCGGATTAGCCAAAAACATTCAGTACTTC
>-|TRBV18|TRBJ2-3|-
CASSPGGAGTDTQYF
TGTGCCAGCTCACCAGGGGGGGCAGGCACAGATACGCAGTATTTT
>TRBD1|TRBV12-5|TRBJ1-6|-
CASGLDRGLGGSNSPLHF
TGTGCTAGTGGTTTGGACAGGGGCCTGGGCGGATCGAATTCACCCCTCCACTTT
>-|TRBV7-9|TRBJ2-7|-
CATGTTSSYEQYF
TGTGCCACCGGGACCACGAGCTCCTACGAGCAGTACTTC
>TRBD1|TRBV5-1|TRBJ2-7|-
CASSPLGQGLYEQYF
TGCGCCAGCAGCCCGCTGGGACAGGGACTCTACGAGCAGTACTTC
>TRBD1|TRBV5-1|TRBJ1-1|-
CASSLGQGSMNTEAFF
TGCGCCAGCAGCCTAGGACAGGGGTCAATGAACACTGAAGCTTTCTTT
>-|TRBV9|TRBJ2-1|-
CASNLLGLPYNEQFF
TGTGCCAGCAACCTCCTAGGACTTCCCTACAATGAGCAGTTCTTC
>-|TRBV7-9|TRBJ2-1|-
CASSPQDEQFF
TGTGCCAGCAGCCCTCAGGATGAGCAGTTCTTC
>-|TRBV28|TRBJ2-7|-
CASASGGSYYEQYF
TGTGCCAGCGCCAGTGGGGGGTCCTACTACGAGCAGTACTTC
>-|TRBV28|TRBJ1-5|-
CASSQGGRNQPQHF
TGTGCCAGCAGCCAGGGTGGGCGCAATCAGCCCCAGCATTTT
>-|TRBV5-4|TRBJ1-4|-
CASSLGGAGGEKLFF
TGTGCCAGCAGCTTGGGGGGGGCCGGGGGTGAAAAACTGTTTTTT
>-|TRBV21-1|TRBJ1-5|-
CASILDRSRGSPQHF
TGTGCCAGCATCCTGGACAGGTCTAGGGGATCGCCCCAGCATTTT
>-|TRBV21-1|TRBJ1-1|-
CASSKSHRKERSPSSEAFF
TGTGCCAGCAGCAAAAGTCACCGGAAAGAACGCTCCCCTTCCTCTGAAGCTTTCTTT
>-|TRBV11-2|TRBJ2-7|-
CASSFRGLATGEQYF
TGTGCCAGCAGCTTTAGGGGCCTGGCGACGGGCGAGCAGTACTTC
>-|TRBV7-2|TRBJ2-7|-
CASSVKMGGPYEQYF
TGTGCCAGCAGCGTAAAAATGGGGGGACCATACGAGCAGTACTTC
>-|TRBV18|TRBJ1-1|once
CASSPPGGNTEAFF
TGTGCCAGCTCACCACCTGGGGGGAACACTGAAGCTTTCTTT
>TRBD2|TRBV29-1|TRBJ2-5|-
CSVDPWEGTQYF
TGCAGCGTTGACCCCTGGGAGGGGACCCAGTACTTC
>-|TRBV28|TRBJ1-4|-
CASLDAPGNEKLFF
TGTGCCAGCCTTGACGCCCCGGGTAATGAAAAACTGTTTTTT
>-|TRBV6-4|TRBJ2-7|-
CASSDLTGGRPSYEQYF
TGTGCCAGCAGTGACCTGACCGGGGGCCGACCCTCCTACGAGCAGTACTTC
>TRBD1|TRBV4-1|TRBJ1-2|-
CASSQLPSGGANYGYTF
TGCGCCAGCAGCCAACTTCCCTCAGGGGGCGCAAACTATGGCTACACCTTC
>-|TRBV28|TRBJ2-5|-
CASSSQSGETQYF
TGTGCCAGCAGTTCCCAATCGGGCGAGACCCAGTACTTC
>-|TRBV4-1|TRBJ1-2|-
CASSQEDGNYGYTF
TGCGCCAGCAGCCAAGAGGACGGTAACTATGGCTACACCTTC
>TRBD2|TRBV14|TRBJ2-1|-
CASRPGLGIDNEQFF
TGTGCCAGTAGACCGGGACTAGGCATTGACAATGAGCAGTTCTTC
>-|TRBV14|TRBJ2-2|-
CASSQEANTGELFF
TGTGCCAGCAGCCAAGAGGCCAACACCGGGGAGCTGTTTTTT
>-|TRBV5-1|TRBJ1-3|-
CASSLDESHTIYF
TGCGCCAGCAGCTTGGACGAGTCCCACACCATATATTTT
>-|TRBV7-6|TRBJ1-2|-
CASSTPRDRGDGGYTF
TGTGCCAGCAGCACTCCCCGGGACCGAGGAGATGGCGGCTACACCTTC
>-|TRBV25-1|TRBJ2-2|-
CASSEPGANTGELFF
TGTGCCAGCAGTGAACCAGGGGCGAACACCGGGGAGCTGTTTTTT
>-|TRBV19|TRBJ1-4|-
CASSPGTIDTAHEKLFF
TGTGCCAGTAGTCCCGGGACAATCGATACCGCCCATGAAAAACTGTTTTTT
>-|TRBV7-8|TRBJ1-5|few
CASSFGQQPQHF
TGTGCCAGCAGCTTCGGGCAGCAGCCCCAGCATTTT
>-|TRBV7-2|TRBJ1-2|-
CASSLNAPQFLYGYTF
TGTGCCAGCAGCTTGAACGCGCCACAGTTCCTCTATGGCTACACCTTC
>-|TRBV11-2|TRBJ2-1|-
CASRSRVRGYNEQFF
TGTGCCAGCAGGTCCCGGGTCAGGGGCTACAATGAGCAGTTCTTC
>-|TRBV10-3|TRBJ2-7|-
CAISEVYEQYF
TGTGCCATCAGTGAGGTTTACGAGCAGTACTTC
>-|TRBV10-3|TRBJ2-3|-
CAISDRGVFTDTQYF
TGTGCCATCAGTGACAGGGGAGTTTTCACAGATACGCAGTATTTT
>-|TRBV5-1|TRBJ2-3|once
CASSLVEKHTDTQYF
TGCGCCAGCAGCTTGGTTGAAAAGCACACAGATACGCAGTATTTT
>TRBD1|TRBV11-1|TRBJ1-5|-
CASSSRGTGSRVGHF
TGTGCCAGCAGCTCAAGGGGGACAGGGAGTCGTGTTGGGCATTTT
>TRBD2|TRBV7-2|TRBJ2-7|-
CASRGGSFTYEQYF
TGTGCCAGCAGAGGCGGGAGCTTTACCTACGAGCAGTACTTC
>-|TRBV27|TRBJ1-3|-
CASSLGRSSGNTIYF
TGTGCCAGCAGTTTAGGCCGGTCCTCTGGAAACACCATATATTTT
>-|TRBV7-6|TRBJ1-1|-
CASSLKGGGLNTEAFF
TGTGCCAGCAGCTTAAAAGGGGGGGGACTGAACACTGAAGCTTTCTTT
>TRBD2|TRBV2|TRBJ2-2|-
CASKKGAGANTGELFF
TGTGCCAGCAAAAAGGGAGCGGGGGCCAACACCGGGGAGCTGTTTTTT
>-|TRBV4-3|TRBJ2-4|-
CASSQPPPKNIQYF
TGCGCCAGCAGCCAACCTCCTCCCAAAAACATTCAGTACTTC
>TRBD2|TRBV5-1|TRBJ2-7|-
CASSPGGRGWEQYF
TGCGCCAGCAGCCCCGGGGGGAGGGGCTGGGAGCAGTACTTC
>-|TRBV7-9|TRBJ1-5|-
CASSLAKGSWDQPQHF
TGTGCCAGCAGCTTAGCGAAGGGGTCTTGGGATCAGCCCCAGCATTTT
>-|TRBV5-4|TRBJ2-1|once
CASSLKSGPYNEQFF
TGTGCCAGCAGCTTGAAAAGCGGCCCTTACAATGAGCAGTTCTTC
>-|TRBV5-1|TRBJ1-1|-
CASSEDGLNTEAFF
TGCGCCAGCAGCGAGGACGGGCTCAACACTGAAGCTTTCTTT
>TRBD1|TRBV5-4|TRBJ2-3|-
CASRERTGQVDTQYF
TGTGCCAGCAGGGAACGGACAGGCCAGGTGGATACGCAGTATTTT